The clone carrying this T cell receptor beta chain has a handful of counts. The antigen remains unidentified. RNA transcripts were the source from which TCR beta CDR3 regions were amplified. Second-round multiplex PCR followed a first-round RT-PCR using HTBI primers. TCRdb ran MiXCR on the multiplex PCR reads and lists one entry per CDR3 protein. The sample carries 220,000 or so distinct CDR3 sequences, approximately 21% recorded once. V was clipped by 4 bases and J by 15 bases; unmatched bases: 15. The CDR3 is made up of 15 amino acids. Germline V lookup: CDR1 MNHEY, CDR2 SMNVEV (reference sequence). The data were taken from a study of Graves' ophthalmopathy and Graves' hyperthyroidism. Study conclusions and caveats: The model predicted ophthalmopathy progression with more than 70% sensitivity and around 72% specificity. In blood, most expanded thyroid clonotypes above 0.001 frequency were also detected.

The rearrangement uses TRBV27 and TRBJ1-6, with TRBD1 identical over 7 bases. Input material: peripheral blood. The sequence was obtained from a woman aged 50 to 60 with Graves' ophthalmopathy. CDR3 residues: CASSSPFSLGQDLHF. CDR3 nucleotide sequence: TGTGCCAGCAGTTCCCCTTTCAGCCTTGGACAGGACCTCCACTTT.